This T cell receptor (beta chain) was obtained from a study of blood T cells in healthy people across ages. A sample-barcoded 5' primer and a J-beta primer mix were used in a second PCR of about 7 to 11 cycles. TCRdb re-analysed the 5' RACE reads in MiXCR, keeping a single row per CDR3 protein. The table has over 750,000 distinct CDR3 sequences, roughly 25% seen once. V was clipped by 4 bases and J by 2 bases, with 9 bases between them. Germline values: CDR1 SGHAT, CDR2 FQNNGV. CDR3 length equals 13 residues. This sample also belongs to another study, concerning T cells of mothers and their children.

The TCR sequence derives from a boy between 5 and 17 years old in good health. Sequences were obtained from blood. The V call is TRBV11-2, the J call TRBJ2-7; a weak D match, TRBD2 (6 bases). The CDR3 loop reads CASSSRDPYEQYF. The CDR3 coding sequence is TGTGCCAGCAGCTCGCGGGACCCCTACGAGCAGTACTTC. The full variable domain, rest sourced from reference TRBV11-2 and TRBJ2-7, is EAGVAQSPRYKIIEKRQSVAFWCNPISGHATLYWYQQILGQGPKLLIQFQNNGVVDDSQLPKDRFSAERLKGVDSTLKIQPAKLEDSAVYLCASSSRDPYEQYFGPGTRLTVT.